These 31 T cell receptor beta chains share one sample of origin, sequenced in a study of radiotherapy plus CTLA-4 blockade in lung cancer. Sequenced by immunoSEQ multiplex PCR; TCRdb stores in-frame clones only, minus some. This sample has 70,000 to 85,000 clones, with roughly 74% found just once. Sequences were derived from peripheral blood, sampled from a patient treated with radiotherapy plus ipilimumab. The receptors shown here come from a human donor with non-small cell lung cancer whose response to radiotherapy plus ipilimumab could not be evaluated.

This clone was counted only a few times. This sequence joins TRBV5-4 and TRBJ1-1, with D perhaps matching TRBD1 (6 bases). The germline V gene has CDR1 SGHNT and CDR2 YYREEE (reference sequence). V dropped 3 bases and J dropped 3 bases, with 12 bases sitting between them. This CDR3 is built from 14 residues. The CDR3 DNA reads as TGTGCCAGCAGCTCTAGGGGGGGATACACTGAAGCTTTCTTT. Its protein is CASSSRGGYTEAFF.

The CDR3 nucleotides read TGTGCCAGCAGTTACTCAACCGGGGAACTCGGCACTGAAGCTTTCTTT. This gives the protein CASSYSTGELGTEAFF. This chain links TRBV6-5 with TRBJ1-1; D unresolved. The germline gives CDR1 MNHEY, CDR2 SVGAGI. The CDR3 sequence is 16 residues long. The germline V and J ends were trimmed by 0 bases and 4 bases, with 15 bases remaining between them.

The CDR3, as DNA: TGTGCCAGCAGGGGGCTACGGGGACTACTCACAGATACGCAGTATTTT. It codes for CASRGLRGLLTDTQYF. V is TRBV5-6 and J is TRBJ2-3, with 7 bases aligning to TRBD2. The V segment lost 5 bases and the J segment 2 bases; nucleotides outside the gene matches: 11. Germline CDR1 is SGHDT and CDR2 is YYEEEE. This CDR3 has 16 residues.

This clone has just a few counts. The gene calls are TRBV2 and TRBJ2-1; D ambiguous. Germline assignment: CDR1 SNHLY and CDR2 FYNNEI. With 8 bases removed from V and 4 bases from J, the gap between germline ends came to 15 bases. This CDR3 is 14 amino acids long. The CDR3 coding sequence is TGTGCCAGCTGTGCTACTGAAAGTTACAATGAGCAGTTCTTC. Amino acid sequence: CASCATESYNEQFF. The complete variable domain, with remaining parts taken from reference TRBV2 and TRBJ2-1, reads EPEVTQTPSHQVTQMGQEVILRCVPISNHLYFYWYRQILGQKVEFLVSFYNNEISEKSEIFDDQFSVERPDGSNFTLKIRSTKLEDSAMYFCASCATESYNEQFFGPGTRLTVL.

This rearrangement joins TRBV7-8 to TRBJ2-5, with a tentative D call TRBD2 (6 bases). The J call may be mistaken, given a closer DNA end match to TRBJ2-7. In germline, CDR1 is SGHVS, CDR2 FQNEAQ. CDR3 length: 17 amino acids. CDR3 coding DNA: TGTGCCAGCAGCCTGGGCGCGAGCGGGTATAACTCCTACGAGCAGTACTTC. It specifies CASSLGASGYNSYEQYF.

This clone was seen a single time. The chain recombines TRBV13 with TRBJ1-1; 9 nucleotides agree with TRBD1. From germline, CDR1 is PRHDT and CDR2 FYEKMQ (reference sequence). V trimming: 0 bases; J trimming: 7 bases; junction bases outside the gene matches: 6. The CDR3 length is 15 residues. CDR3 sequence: CASSLGRTGGLEAFF. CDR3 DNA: TGTGCCAGCAGCTTAGGCCGAACAGGGGGCCTTGAAGCTTTCTTT.

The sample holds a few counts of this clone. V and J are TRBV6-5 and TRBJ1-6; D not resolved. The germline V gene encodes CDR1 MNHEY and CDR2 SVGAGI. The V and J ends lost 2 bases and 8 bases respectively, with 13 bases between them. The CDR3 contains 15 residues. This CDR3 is CASSYAAAGDSPLHF. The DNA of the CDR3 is TGTGCCAGCAGTTACGCCGCGGCGGGAGATTCACCCCTCCACTTT.

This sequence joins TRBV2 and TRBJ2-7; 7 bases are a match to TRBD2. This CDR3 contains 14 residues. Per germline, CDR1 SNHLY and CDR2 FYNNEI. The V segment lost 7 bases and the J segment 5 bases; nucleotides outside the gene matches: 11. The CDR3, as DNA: TGTGCCAGCATTCCCCCCGGGGGGACCCACGAGCAGTACTTC. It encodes CASIPPGGTHEQYF. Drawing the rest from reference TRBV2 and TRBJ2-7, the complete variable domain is EPEVTQTPSHQVTQMGQEVILRCVPISNHLYFYWYRQILGQKVEFLVSFYNNEISEKSEIFDDQFSVERPDGSNFTLKIRSTKLEDSAMYFCASIPPGGTHEQYFGPGTRLTVT.

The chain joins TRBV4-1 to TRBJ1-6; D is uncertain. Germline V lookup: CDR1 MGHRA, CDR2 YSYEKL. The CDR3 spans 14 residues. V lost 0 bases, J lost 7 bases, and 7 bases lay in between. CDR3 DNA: TGCGCCAGCAGCCAAGAACAGCCAAATTCACCCCTCCACTTT. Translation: CASSQEQPNSPLHF.

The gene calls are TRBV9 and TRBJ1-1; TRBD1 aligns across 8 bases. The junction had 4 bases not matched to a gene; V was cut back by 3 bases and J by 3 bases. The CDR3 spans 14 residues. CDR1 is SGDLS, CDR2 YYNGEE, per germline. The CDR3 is CASSATGADTEAFF. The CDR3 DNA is TGTGCCAGCAGCGCGACAGGGGCGGACACTGAAGCTTTCTTT.

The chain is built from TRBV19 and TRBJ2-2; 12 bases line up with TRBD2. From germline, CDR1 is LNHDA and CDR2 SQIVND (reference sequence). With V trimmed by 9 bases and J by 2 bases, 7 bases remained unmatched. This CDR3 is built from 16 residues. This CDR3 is CASTKTSGGNTGELFF. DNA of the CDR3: TGTGCCAGCACCAAGACTAGCGGGGGAAACACCGGGGAGCTGTTTTTT.

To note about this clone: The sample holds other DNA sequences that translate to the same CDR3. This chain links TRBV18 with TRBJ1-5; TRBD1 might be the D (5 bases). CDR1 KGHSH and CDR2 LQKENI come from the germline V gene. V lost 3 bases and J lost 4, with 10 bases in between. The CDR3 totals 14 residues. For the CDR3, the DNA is TGTGCCAGCTCACCGGGGGGTAGGAATCAGCCCCAGCATTTT. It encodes CASSPGGRNQPQHF.

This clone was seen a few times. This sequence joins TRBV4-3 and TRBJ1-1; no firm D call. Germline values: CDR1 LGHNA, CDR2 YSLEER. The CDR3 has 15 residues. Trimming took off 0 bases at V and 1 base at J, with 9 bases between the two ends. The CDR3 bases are TGCGCCAGCAGCCAAGAACCAACGGGGAACACTGAAGCTTTCTTT. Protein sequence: CASSQEPTGNTEAFF.

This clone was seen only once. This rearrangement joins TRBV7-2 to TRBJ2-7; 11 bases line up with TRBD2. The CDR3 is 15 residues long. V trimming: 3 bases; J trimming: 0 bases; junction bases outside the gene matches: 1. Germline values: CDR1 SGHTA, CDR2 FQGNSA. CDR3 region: CASSFGLAGSYEQYF. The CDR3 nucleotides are TGTGCCAGCAGCTTCGGACTAGCGGGCTCCTACGAGCAGTACTTC.

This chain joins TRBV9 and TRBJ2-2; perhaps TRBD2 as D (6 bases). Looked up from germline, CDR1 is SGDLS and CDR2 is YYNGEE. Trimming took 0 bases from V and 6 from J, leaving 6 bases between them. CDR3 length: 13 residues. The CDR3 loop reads CASSVGLAGELFF. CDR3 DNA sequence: TGTGCCAGCAGCGTAGGACTAGCCGGGGAGCTGTTTTTT.

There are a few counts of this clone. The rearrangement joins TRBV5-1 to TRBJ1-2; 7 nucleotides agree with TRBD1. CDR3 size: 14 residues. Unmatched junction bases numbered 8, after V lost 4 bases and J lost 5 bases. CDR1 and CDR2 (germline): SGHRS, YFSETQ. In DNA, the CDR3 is TGCGCCAGCAGCCAAACGACAGGGCAGTATGGCTACACCTTC. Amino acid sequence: CASSQTTGQYGYTF.

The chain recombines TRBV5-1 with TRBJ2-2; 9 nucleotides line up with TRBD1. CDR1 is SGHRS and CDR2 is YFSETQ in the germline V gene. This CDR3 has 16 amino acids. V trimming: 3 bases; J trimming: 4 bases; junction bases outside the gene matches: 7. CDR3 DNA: TGCGCCAGCAGCTCCACCGGGACAGGGCCCACCGGGGAGCTGTTTTTT. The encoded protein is CASSSTGTGPTGELFF.

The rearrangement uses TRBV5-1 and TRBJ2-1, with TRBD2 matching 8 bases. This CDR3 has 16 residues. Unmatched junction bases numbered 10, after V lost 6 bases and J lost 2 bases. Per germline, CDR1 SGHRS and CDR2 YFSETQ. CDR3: CASIGGAGGAYNEQFF. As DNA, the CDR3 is TGCGCCAGCATCGGGGGGGCGGGGGGTGCCTACAATGAGCAGTTCTTC.

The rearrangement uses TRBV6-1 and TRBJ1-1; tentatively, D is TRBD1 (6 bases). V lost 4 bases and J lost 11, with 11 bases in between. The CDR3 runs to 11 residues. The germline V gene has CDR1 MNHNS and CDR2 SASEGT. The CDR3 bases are TGTGCCAGCAGTGGAGGGGGGGCGGCTTTCTTT. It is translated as CASSGGGAAFF.

In nucleotides, the CDR3 is TGCGCCAGCATTCCACAGATACCTTCTAACTATGGCTACACCTTC. This translates into CASIPQIPSNYGYTF. The rearrangement links TRBV10-1 to TRBJ1-2; D unresolved. Trimming shortened V by 7 bases and J by 0 bases, and 15 bases separated the two germline ends. The CDR3 is 15 amino acids. The V gene's germline CDR1 is WNHNN and CDR2 SYGVQD (reference sequence).

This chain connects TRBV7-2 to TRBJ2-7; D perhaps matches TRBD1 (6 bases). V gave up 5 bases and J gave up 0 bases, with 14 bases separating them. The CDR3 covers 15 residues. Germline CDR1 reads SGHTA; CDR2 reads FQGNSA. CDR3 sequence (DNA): TGTGCCAGCAGCGTGACAGGAGGAAGCTCCTACGAGCAGTACTTC. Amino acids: CASSVTGGSSYEQYF. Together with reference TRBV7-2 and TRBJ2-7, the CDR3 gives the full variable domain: GAGVSQSPSNKVTEKGKDVELRCDPISGHTALYWYRQSLGQGLEFLIYFQGNSAPDKSGLPSDRFSAERTGGSVSTLTIQRTQQEDSAVYLCASSVTGGSSYEQYFGPGTRLTVT.

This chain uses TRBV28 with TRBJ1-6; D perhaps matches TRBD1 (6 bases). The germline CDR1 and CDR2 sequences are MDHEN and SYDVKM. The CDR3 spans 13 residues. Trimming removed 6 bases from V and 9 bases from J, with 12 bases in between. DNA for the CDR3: TGTGCCAGCAGCTTCTTGGACAGTTCACCCCTCCACTTT. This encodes CASSFLDSSPLHF.

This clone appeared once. The DNA of the CDR3 is TGTGCCAGCGGGACTAGCGGGAGGGATGAGCAGTTCTTC. Amino acids: CASGTSGRDEQFF. The genes are TRBV7-3 and TRBJ2-1; 16 bases are a match to TRBD2. J lost 8 bases, V lost 8 bases, and 0 bases had no gene match. Germline CDR1 reads SGHTA; CDR2 reads FQGTGA. This CDR3 is built from 13 residues.

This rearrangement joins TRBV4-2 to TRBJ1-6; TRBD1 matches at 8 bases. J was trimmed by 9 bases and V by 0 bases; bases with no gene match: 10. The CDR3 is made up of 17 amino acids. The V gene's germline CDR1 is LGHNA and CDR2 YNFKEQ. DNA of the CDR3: TGTGCCAGCAGCCAAGATCCCGGGACAGGCCTCGGTTCACCCCTCCACTTT. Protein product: CASSQDPGTGLGSPLHF.

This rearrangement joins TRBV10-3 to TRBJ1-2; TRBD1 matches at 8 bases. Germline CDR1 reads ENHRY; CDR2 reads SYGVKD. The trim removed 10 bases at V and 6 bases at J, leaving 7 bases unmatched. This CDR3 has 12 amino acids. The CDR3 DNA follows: TGTGCCAGCCGGACAGGGTCGGATGGCTACACCTTC. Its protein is CASRTGSDGYTF.

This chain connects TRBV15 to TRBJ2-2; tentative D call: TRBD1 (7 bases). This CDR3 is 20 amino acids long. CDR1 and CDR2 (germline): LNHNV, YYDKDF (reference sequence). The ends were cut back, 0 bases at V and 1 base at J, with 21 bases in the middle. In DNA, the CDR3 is TGTGCCACCAGCAGAGATTTCGGATGGGCCAGGGGGGAGAACACCGGGGAGCTGTTTTTT. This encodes CATSRDFGWARGENTGELFF.

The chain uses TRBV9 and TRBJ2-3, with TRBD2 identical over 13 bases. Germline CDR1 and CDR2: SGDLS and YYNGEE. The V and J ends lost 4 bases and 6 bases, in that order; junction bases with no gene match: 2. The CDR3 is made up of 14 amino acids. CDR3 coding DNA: TGTGCCAGCAGCAAGGGACTAGCGGGGGATACGCAGTATTTT. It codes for CASSKGLAGDTQYF.

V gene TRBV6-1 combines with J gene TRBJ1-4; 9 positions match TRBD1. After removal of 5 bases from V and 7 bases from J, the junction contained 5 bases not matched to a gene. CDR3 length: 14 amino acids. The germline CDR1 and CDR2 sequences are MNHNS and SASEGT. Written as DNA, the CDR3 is TGTGCCAGCAGTAGGACAGGGGAGGGTGAAAAACTGTTTTTT. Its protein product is CASSRTGEGEKLFF.

CDR3 in amino acids: CAWTLSDLSQETQYF. The CDR3 bases are TGTGCCTGGACACTATCCGACCTTTCCCAAGAGACCCAGTACTTC. This chain links TRBV30 with TRBJ2-5; D gene unclear. From germline, CDR1 is GTSNPN and CDR2 SVGIG (reference sequence). The CDR3 is 15 residues long. V was shortened by 4 bases and J by 1 base, with 16 bases between the two germline ends.

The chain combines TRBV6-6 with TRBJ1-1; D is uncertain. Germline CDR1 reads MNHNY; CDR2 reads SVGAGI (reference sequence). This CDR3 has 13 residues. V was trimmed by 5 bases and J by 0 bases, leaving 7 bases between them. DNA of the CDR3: TGTGCCAGCAGTCTAGTAATGAACACTGAAGCTTTCTTT. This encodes CASSLVMNTEAFF.

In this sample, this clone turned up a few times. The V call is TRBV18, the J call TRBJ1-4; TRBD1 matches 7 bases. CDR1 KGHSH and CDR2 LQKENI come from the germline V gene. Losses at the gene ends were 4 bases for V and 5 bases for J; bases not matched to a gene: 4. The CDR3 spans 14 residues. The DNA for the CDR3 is TGTGCCAGCTCACGACAGGGAGCCAATGAAAAACTGTTTTTT. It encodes CASSRQGANEKLFF.